These 5 T cell receptor beta chains share one sample of origin, sequenced in a study of cytomegalovirus exposure and HLA in healthy donors. Primers included in the PCR were 60 Vbeta and 13 Jbeta primers. TCRdb's copy holds only in-frame clones and misses some; the assay was immunoSEQ multiplex PCR. Of 150,000 to 200,000 clones in the sample, 75% to 85% were seen once. Sequencing was carried out using PBMCs. These receptors were collected from a man younger than 40 in good health and CMV-seropositive.

This clone was observed once. The chain carries TRBV6-1 and TRBJ1-2, with TRBD1 matching 9 bases. The germline V gene encodes CDR1 MNHNS and CDR2 SASEGT. The CDR3 runs 16 residues. Unmatched junction bases numbered 9, after V lost 2 bases and J lost 5 bases. The CDR3 region is CASSERTGDGGYGYTF. DNA of the CDR3: TGTGCCAGCAGTGAAAGGACAGGGGACGGTGGGTATGGCTACACCTTC.

The gene calls are TRBV2 and TRBJ2-5, with 7 bases aligning to TRBD1. The J segment lost 2 bases and the V segment lost 10 bases, leaving 7 bases of the junction unmatched. The CDR3 spans 13 residues. Per the germline V gene, CDR1 is SNHLY and CDR2 is FYNNEI. The CDR3 protein is CANRGTAQETQYF. CDR3 DNA sequence: TGTGCCAACCGAGGGACAGCACAAGAGACCCAGTACTTC.

This chain connects TRBV6-4 to TRBJ2-3; D gene uncertain. Germline-derived CDR1 and CDR2 are MRHNA and SNTAGT. The CDR3 has 15 amino acids. Trimming shortened V by 4 bases and J by 2 bases, and 13 bases separated the two germline ends. CDR3 region: CASSATWLDTDTQYF. CDR3 coding DNA: TGTGCCAGCAGTGCGACTTGGTTGGACACAGATACGCAGTATTTT.

This clone was seen only a few times. At the DNA level, this CDR3 is encoded by other sequences in the same sample as well. This chain uses TRBV7-2 with TRBJ1-2; 8 nucleotides match TRBD1. With 5 bases clipped from V and 4 bases from J, the junction kept 6 bases outside the gene matches. The CDR3 runs to 14 residues. Germline assignment: CDR1 SGHTA and CDR2 FQGNSA. This CDR3 is CASSRTGIGYGYTF. The CDR3 DNA follows: TGTGCCAGCAGCAGGACAGGGATCGGCTATGGCTACACCTTC. Combining the CDR3 with reference TRBV7-2 and TRBJ1-2 gives the whole variable domain GAGVSQSPSNKVTEKGKDVELRCDPISGHTALYWYRQSLGQGLEFLIYFQGNSAPDKSGLPSDRFSAERTGGSVSTLTIQRTQQEDSAVYLCASSRTGIGYGYTFGSGTRLTVV.

The chain is built from TRBV10-3 and TRBJ2-1, with 10 positions matching TRBD1. The V gene's germline CDR1 is ENHRY and CDR2 SYGVKD. Trimming took 3 bases from V and 4 from J; bases not matched to a gene: 3. The CDR3 contains 15 residues. CDR3 loop: CAISDGTGDYNEQFF. The CDR3 DNA reads TGTGCCATCAGTGATGGGACAGGGGATTACAATGAGCAGTTCTTC.